This T cell receptor beta chain appears in the sequencing data of a study of T cells in localized non-small cell lung cancer. Whole-study results and caveats: Increased T cell density in blood showed an association with longer overall survival. Heterogeneity stays possible, as sequencing covered only one tumor region. Adjacent lung tissue had a median approximately 57 of the top 100 clones found in the tumor. Measurement of T cell clonality placed uninvolved adjacent lung highest, above the level in tumor.

The CDR3 contains 15 residues. V was pared by 1 base and J by 10 bases, with 7 bases of the junction left unmatched. Germline lookup yields CDR1 SGHNT and CDR2 YYREEE (reference sequence). The data were produced by immunoSEQ multiplex PCR, yet TCRdb's version contains in-frame clones alone and is incomplete. There are over 25,000 clones in the sample; over 80% occur only once, and over 2% lies in the top ten. Concerning this clone: The antigen remains undetermined.

The clonotype originates from a female donor of 60 years or more with stage I lung adenocarcinoma. The V gene is TRBV5-4, the J gene TRBJ2-1; 11 bases match TRBD2. The sample consisted of peripheral blood, taken before any cancer treatment. The CDR3 is CASSLSSGGAVEQFF. The CDR3, as DNA: TGTGCCAGCAGCTTGAGTAGCGGGGGGGCCGTGGAGCAGTTCTTC.